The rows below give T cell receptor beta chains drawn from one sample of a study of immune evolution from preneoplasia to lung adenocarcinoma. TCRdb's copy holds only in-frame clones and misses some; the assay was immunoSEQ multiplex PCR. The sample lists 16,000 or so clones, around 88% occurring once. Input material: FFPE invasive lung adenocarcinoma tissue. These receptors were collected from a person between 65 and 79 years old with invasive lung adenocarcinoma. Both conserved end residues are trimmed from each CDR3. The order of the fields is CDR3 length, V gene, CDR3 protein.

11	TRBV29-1	SARQGQGDTQY
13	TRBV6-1	ASSVSGQGSYEQY
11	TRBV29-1	SVGTGGGYGYT
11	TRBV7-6	ASSPSGPGELF
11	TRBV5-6	ASSFVSGNTIY
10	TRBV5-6	ASSLTLYEQF
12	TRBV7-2	ASSSTGGLNTQY
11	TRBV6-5	ASSYGGGTEAF
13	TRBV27	ASTGYRGTYNEQF
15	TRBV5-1	ASSPRVAGGSTDTQY
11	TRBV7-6	ASSRDGAGEQY
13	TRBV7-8	ASSSGTYSTDTQY
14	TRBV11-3	ASSLAPQGGRNIQY
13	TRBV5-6	ASSGDRGSTDTQY
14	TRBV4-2	ASSQDGQDINYGYT
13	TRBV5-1	ASTPHQGRTDTQY
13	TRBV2	ASSDGQGVNYGYT
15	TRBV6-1	ASSETNRGLLASIQY
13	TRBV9	ASSTEGGGDYEQY
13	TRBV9	ASSVGGQRSYEQY
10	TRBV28	ATKTQHYEQY
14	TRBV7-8	ASRLLRGSSGTEQY
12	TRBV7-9	ASSLGAAYYGYT
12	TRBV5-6	ASRPPHSTYGYT
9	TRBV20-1	SEGRGNTIY
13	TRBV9	ASSVAERSYNEQF